This TCR beta chain appears in the sequencing data of a study of blood T cell repertoires in COVID-19. Whole-study context: From the United States, Italy and Spain came samples of acute and convalescent COVID-19. T cells, B-cell-depleted T cells, or PBMCs provided the cDNA or gDNA that served as material.

TCRdb keeps only in-frame clones here, not all; method: immunoSEQ multiplex PCR. The sample has about 150,000 clones; around 83% are singletons. J gave up 5 bases and V 4 bases, and 7 bases lay outside the gene matches. Germline CDR1 is SGHNT and CDR2 is YYREEE (reference sequence). This CDR3 is built from 15 residues. The V and J genes are TRBV5-4 and TRBJ1-4; 8 nucleotides align to TRBD1. The material sequenced was peripheral blood. The receptor was isolated from a woman aged 55-75 years with COVID-19, enrolled during active disease. As DNA, the CDR3 is TGTGCCAGCAGCCAACGGACAGGGCGGAATGAAAAACTGTTTTTT. Residues: CASSQRTGRNEKLFF.